The T cell receptor (beta chain) described here comes from a study of shared clonotypes between healthy human individuals. The germline V gene has CDR1 MNHEY and CDR2 SVGAGI. The ends lost 5 bases at V and 2 bases at J; junction bases unmatched: 1. The CDR3 runs to 13 residues. All of the donors resided in Nashville, Tennessee, and each was a Caucasian adult. Libraries were prepared by immunoSEQ multiplex PCR; TCRdb keeps only in-frame clonotypes and omits some of them. The sample carries under 2.5 million clones, around 93% recorded once. This clonotype was obtained from a man between 18 and 29 years old in good health. Some clones in this sample may be carry-over from other donors' samples. The chain couples TRBV6-5 to TRBJ2-7; 9 nucleotides line up with TRBD2. The specimen sequenced was naive CD4+ T cells from PBMCs. Indicated subset: CD45RA+ positively selected. The CDR3 region has the DNA TGTGCCAGCAGTAGGACTAGCGCCTACGAGCAGTACTTC. Translated: CASSRTSAYEQYF.